This is a list of T cell receptor beta chains from one sample in a study of HIV-infected children after antiretroviral therapy interruption. TCRdb re-analysed the 3' RACE reads in MiXCR, keeping a single row per CDR3 protein. The sample consists of some 41,000 distinct CDR3 sequences, 6.5% of them appearing once. Sequenced material: CD45RA+ CD4+ T cells from PBMCs, pooled from several time points, taken from a donor given antiretroviral therapy, either interrupted or continuous. Receptors originate from a pool of human donors with HIV. CDR3s include the opening cysteine and the closing phenylalanine or tryptophan. Fields, in order: D gene, J gene, V gene, clone size, CDR3 length, CDR3 protein, CDR3 DNA. The D gene is left open where the match is weak. Expanded clones are given a class, and other clones once, few, many or no size at all.

d_call: .; j_call: TRBJ1-4; v_call: TRBV7-2; clone_size: many; cdr3_length: 15; cdr3_aa: CASSLAPGFGEKLFF; cdr3_nt: TGTGCCAGCAGCTTAGCCCCAGGCTTCGGTGAAAAACTGTTTTTT
d_call: TRBD1; j_call: TRBJ1-2; v_call: TRBV5-4; clone_size: many; cdr3_length: 16; cdr3_aa: CASSFQQGTPVYGYTF; cdr3_nt: TGTGCCAGCAGCTTCCAACAGGGGACGCCAGTCTATGGCTACACCTTC
d_call: .; j_call: TRBJ1-6; v_call: TRBV20-1; clone_size: many; cdr3_length: 14; cdr3_aa: CSARAEGGWSPLHF; cdr3_nt: TGCAGTGCTAGAGCGGAGGGGGGTTGGTCACCCCTCCACTTT
d_call: TRBD2; j_call: TRBJ2-2; v_call: TRBV7-8; clone_size: many; cdr3_length: 16; cdr3_aa: CASSSGLAGGPGELFF; cdr3_nt: TGTGCCAGCAGCTCGGGACTAGCGGGGGGCCCCGGGGAGCTGTTTTTT
d_call: .; j_call: TRBJ1-2; v_call: TRBV12-3/TRBV12-4; clone_size: few; cdr3_length: 15; cdr3_aa: CASSFVSGENYGYTF; cdr3_nt: TGTGCCAGCAGTTTTGTTTCCGGGGAGAACTATGGCTACACCTTC
d_call: .; j_call: TRBJ2-4; v_call: TRBV30; clone_size: many; cdr3_length: 13; cdr3_aa: CAWSRTGRDTLYF; cdr3_nt: TGTGCCTGGAGTCGGACTGGGAGAGACACCTTGTACTTT
d_call: TRBD2; j_call: TRBJ2-3; v_call: TRBV5-1; clone_size: many; cdr3_length: 15; cdr3_aa: CASRTGGVSTDTQYF; cdr3_nt: TGCGCCAGCAGGACCGGGGGGGTTAGCACAGATACGCAGTATTTT
d_call: TRBD1; j_call: TRBJ2-2; v_call: TRBV12-3/TRBV12-4; clone_size: many; cdr3_length: 17; cdr3_aa: CASSPMTGGVRTGELFF; cdr3_nt: TGTGCCAGCAGTCCGATGACAGGGGGAGTAAGGACCGGGGAGCTGTTTTTT
d_call: .; j_call: TRBJ1-2; v_call: TRBV12-3/TRBV12-4; clone_size: many; cdr3_length: 15; cdr3_aa: CASRSSWAGNYGYTF; cdr3_nt: TGTGCCAGCAGGAGTTCCTGGGCAGGGAACTATGGCTACACCTTC
d_call: .; j_call: TRBJ2-7; v_call: TRBV5-1; clone_size: many; cdr3_length: 14; cdr3_aa: CASSQTPGSFEQYF; cdr3_nt: TGCGCCAGCAGCCAGACTCCCGGGTCGTTCGAGCAGTACTTC
d_call: TRBD2; j_call: TRBJ2-3; v_call: TRBV25-1; clone_size: many; cdr3_length: 15; cdr3_aa: CASSGGGFWTDTQYF; cdr3_nt: TGTGCCAGCAGTGGGGGGGGGTTTTGGACAGATACGCAGTATTTT
d_call: .; j_call: TRBJ2-2; v_call: TRBV3-1; clone_size: many; cdr3_length: 16; cdr3_aa: CASSQVQGSPAGELFF; cdr3_nt: TGTGCCAGCAGCCAAGTCCAGGGGTCTCCCGCCGGGGAGCTGTTTTTT
d_call: TRBD1; j_call: TRBJ1-4; v_call: TRBV5-1; clone_size: many; cdr3_length: 15; cdr3_aa: CASSPPGQTPEKLFF; cdr3_nt: TGCGCCAGCAGCCCGCCGGGACAGACGCCTGAAAAACTGTTTTTT
d_call: .; j_call: TRBJ2-5; v_call: TRBV20-1; clone_size: many; cdr3_length: 13; cdr3_aa: CSALLAVQETQYF; cdr3_nt: TGCAGTGCTCTACTAGCAGTGCAAGAGACCCAGTACTTC
d_call: .; j_call: TRBJ2-7; v_call: TRBV11-2; clone_size: many; cdr3_length: 17; cdr3_aa: CASSPLQRASVPYEQYF; cdr3_nt: TGTGCCAGCAGCCCTCTACAGCGGGCCTCGGTCCCCTACGAGCAGTACTTC
d_call: .; j_call: TRBJ1-1; v_call: TRBV10-2; clone_size: few; cdr3_length: 18; cdr3_aa: CASSEGFRSGAGDTEAFF; cdr3_nt: TGCGCCAGCAGTGAAGGGTTTCGGTCGGGGGCCGGGGACACTGAAGCTTTCTTT
d_call: .; j_call: TRBJ2-1; v_call: TRBV7-2; clone_size: few; cdr3_length: 15; cdr3_aa: CASSLEGRGINEQFF; cdr3_nt: TGTGCCAGCAGCTTAGAGGGCAGGGGCATAAATGAGCAGTTCTTC
d_call: TRBD1; j_call: TRBJ1-5; v_call: TRBV2; clone_size: many; cdr3_length: 13; cdr3_aa: CANGQARDQPQHF; cdr3_nt: TGTGCCAACGGACAGGCGAGGGATCAGCCCCAGCATTTT
d_call: .; j_call: TRBJ2-7; v_call: TRBV5-1; clone_size: many; cdr3_length: 14; cdr3_aa: CASSLSTTTGEQYF; cdr3_nt: TGCGCCAGCAGCTTGAGCACTACTACAGGCGAGCAGTACTTC
d_call: .; j_call: TRBJ1-4; v_call: TRBV2; clone_size: many; cdr3_length: 15; cdr3_aa: CASTTTHSTGGKLFF; cdr3_nt: TGTGCCAGCACCACAACCCACTCGACAGGTGGAAAACTGTTTTTT
d_call: .; j_call: TRBJ2-3; v_call: TRBV10-3; clone_size: many; cdr3_length: 14; cdr3_aa: CASSPKISAETLYF; cdr3_nt: TGTGCCAGCAGCCCCAAGATCAGTGCAGAAACGCTGTATTTT
d_call: TRBD1; j_call: TRBJ2-1; v_call: TRBV6-5; clone_size: .; cdr3_length: 16; cdr3_aa: CASSSLTGGSYNEQFF; cdr3_nt: TGTGCCAGCAGTTCCCTTACAGGGGGGTCCTACAATGAGCAGTTCTTC
d_call: TRBD2; j_call: TRBJ2-1; v_call: TRBV5-1; clone_size: many; cdr3_length: 15; cdr3_aa: CASSIAGLAGNEQFF; cdr3_nt: TGCGCCAGCAGCATTGCGGGACTAGCGGGAAATGAGCAGTTCTTC
d_call: TRBD2; j_call: TRBJ2-7; v_call: TRBV3-1; clone_size: many; cdr3_length: 15; cdr3_aa: CASSPQAGGPYEQYF; cdr3_nt: TGTGCCAGCAGCCCTCAAGCGGGAGGGCCATACGAGCAGTACTTC
d_call: TRBD1; j_call: TRBJ2-1; v_call: TRBV7-2; clone_size: many; cdr3_length: 13; cdr3_aa: CASSTQRGHTGFF; cdr3_nt: TGTGCCAGCAGCACACAAAGGGGGCATACAGGGTTCTTC
d_call: .; j_call: TRBJ1-1; v_call: TRBV28; clone_size: few; cdr3_length: 12; cdr3_aa: CASSPRVGSAFF; cdr3_nt: TGTGCCAGCAGTCCCAGGGTCGGTTCAGCTTTCTTT
d_call: TRBD1; j_call: TRBJ1-2; v_call: TRBV29-1; clone_size: few; cdr3_length: 12; cdr3_aa: CSVETGARGYTF; cdr3_nt: TGCAGCGTTGAAACAGGGGCGCGGGGCTACACCTTC
d_call: TRBD1; j_call: TRBJ2-7; v_call: TRBV18; clone_size: many; cdr3_length: 15; cdr3_aa: CASSPRAGGSYEQYF; cdr3_nt: TGTGCCAGCTCACCAAGGGCAGGGGGCTCCTACGAGCAGTACTTC
d_call: .; j_call: TRBJ2-7; v_call: TRBV7-2; clone_size: many; cdr3_length: 17; cdr3_aa: CASSLGRRVLTTYEQYF; cdr3_nt: TGTGCCAGCAGCTTAGGTAGACGGGTCCTTACGACTTACGAGCAGTACTTC
d_call: .; j_call: TRBJ1-2; v_call: TRBV6-7; clone_size: many; cdr3_length: 16; cdr3_aa: CASSYHGAGRQDGYTF; cdr3_nt: TGTGCCAGCAGTTACCACGGGGCTGGGAGACAGGATGGCTACACCTTC
d_call: TRBD2; j_call: TRBJ2-1; v_call: TRBV7-9; clone_size: .; cdr3_length: 19; cdr3_aa: CASSLARTSGRTNYNEQFF; cdr3_nt: TGTGCCAGCAGCTTAGCCCGGACTAGCGGGAGGACCAACTACAATGAGCAGTTCTTC
d_call: TRBD2; j_call: TRBJ2-1; v_call: TRBV25-1; clone_size: .; cdr3_length: 16; cdr3_aa: CASSDLVAGVYNEQFF; cdr3_nt: TGTGCCAGCAGTGATCTGGTAGCGGGCGTTTACAATGAGCAGTTCTTC
d_call: TRBD1; j_call: TRBJ1-2; v_call: TRBV27; clone_size: .; cdr3_length: 12; cdr3_aa: CATKDRVLGYTF; cdr3_nt: TGTGCCACCAAGGACAGGGTGCTTGGCTACACCTTC
d_call: TRBD1; j_call: TRBJ1-5; v_call: TRBV28; clone_size: many; cdr3_length: 15; cdr3_aa: CASRSGGGRRQPQHF; cdr3_nt: TGTGCCAGCAGGTCAGGGGGGGGGCGAAGGCAGCCCCAGCATTTT
d_call: .; j_call: TRBJ1-5; v_call: TRBV7-3; clone_size: .; cdr3_length: 16; cdr3_aa: CASSLQSFYSNQPQHF; cdr3_nt: TGTGCCAGCAGCTTACAGTCTTTTTATAGCAATCAGCCCCAGCATTTT
d_call: TRBD1; j_call: TRBJ2-5; v_call: TRBV19; clone_size: many; cdr3_length: 12; cdr3_aa: CASRNRGDTQYF; cdr3_nt: TGTGCCAGCAGAAACAGGGGGGACACCCAGTACTTT
d_call: TRBD2; j_call: TRBJ2-1; v_call: TRBV10-2; clone_size: few; cdr3_length: 13; cdr3_aa: CASSTSGYNEQFF; cdr3_nt: TGCGCCAGCAGTACTAGCGGATACAATGAGCAGTTCTTC
d_call: .; j_call: TRBJ2-2; v_call: TRBV10-3; clone_size: many; cdr3_length: 16; cdr3_aa: CAISDPDRANTGELFF; cdr3_nt: TGTGCCATCAGTGATCCAGACAGAGCGAACACCGGGGAGCTGTTTTTT
d_call: .; j_call: TRBJ2-7; v_call: TRBV6-5; clone_size: many; cdr3_length: 13; cdr3_aa: CASSLTQGTEQYF; cdr3_nt: TGTGCCAGCAGTCTCACCCAGGGGACCGAGCAGTACTTC
d_call: TRBD1; j_call: TRBJ1-4; v_call: TRBV5-6; clone_size: many; cdr3_length: 14; cdr3_aa: CASSASGTGEKLFF; cdr3_nt: TGTGCCAGCAGCGCCTCCGGGACAGGCGAAAAACTGTTTTTT
d_call: .; j_call: TRBJ1-2; v_call: TRBV10-1; clone_size: few; cdr3_length: 13; cdr3_aa: CASSEGTTWGYTF; cdr3_nt: TGCGCCAGCAGTGAGGGGACTACATGGGGCTACACCTTC
d_call: .; j_call: TRBJ2-3; v_call: TRBV20-1; clone_size: many; cdr3_length: 15; cdr3_aa: CSARGKRSSTDTQYF; cdr3_nt: TGCAGTGCTAGAGGGAAGCGCTCTAGCACAGATACGCAGTATTTT
d_call: .; j_call: TRBJ2-7; v_call: TRBV10-3; clone_size: many; cdr3_length: 13; cdr3_aa: CATGGGFSYEQYF; cdr3_nt: TGTGCCACAGGTGGGGGCTTCTCCTACGAGCAGTACTTC
d_call: TRBD2; j_call: TRBJ2-1; v_call: TRBV2; clone_size: many; cdr3_length: 13; cdr3_aa: CARGAGGHNEQFF; cdr3_nt: TGTGCCAGGGGTGCGGGAGGGCACAATGAGCAGTTCTTC
d_call: .; j_call: TRBJ2-7; v_call: TRBV5-1; clone_size: few; cdr3_length: 12; cdr3_aa: CASSLREYEQYF; cdr3_nt: TGCGCCAGCAGCTTGCGGGAATACGAGCAGTACTTC
d_call: TRBD1; j_call: TRBJ1-1; v_call: TRBV5-1; clone_size: .; cdr3_length: 17; cdr3_aa: CASSFRDRGFMNTEAFF; cdr3_nt: TGCGCCAGCAGCTTCCGGGACAGGGGGTTCATGAACACTGAAGCTTTCTTT
d_call: TRBD1; j_call: TRBJ2-7; v_call: TRBV5-5; clone_size: .; cdr3_length: 16; cdr3_aa: CASSLRTGTGSYEQYF; cdr3_nt: TGTGCCAGCAGCTTACGTACCGGGACAGGGAGTTACGAGCAGTACTTC
d_call: .; j_call: TRBJ1-2; v_call: TRBV28; clone_size: once; cdr3_length: 17; cdr3_aa: CASNYGRRITTLYGYTF; cdr3_nt: TGTGCCAGCAACTATGGACGGAGGATCACCACTCTTTATGGCTACACCTTC
d_call: .; j_call: TRBJ2-1; v_call: TRBV12-3/TRBV12-4; clone_size: few; cdr3_length: 18; cdr3_aa: CASRTLGRGSLRYNEQFF; cdr3_nt: TGTGCCAGCAGGACCCTGGGGAGGGGGTCCCTCCGCTACAATGAGCAGTTCTTC
d_call: TRBD1; j_call: TRBJ2-1; v_call: TRBV5-5; clone_size: .; cdr3_length: 14; cdr3_aa: CASSPTGVENEQFF; cdr3_nt: TGTGCCAGCAGCCCGACAGGGGTAGAAAATGAGCAGTTCTTC
d_call: .; j_call: TRBJ2-3; v_call: TRBV7-2; clone_size: many; cdr3_length: 16; cdr3_aa: CASRHRWGKSTDTQYF; cdr3_nt: TGTGCCAGCAGACACCGCTGGGGGAAAAGCACAGATACGCAGTATTTT
d_call: TRBD2; j_call: TRBJ2-1; v_call: TRBV7-2; clone_size: many; cdr3_length: 16; cdr3_aa: CASSLASGRPYNEQFF; cdr3_nt: TGTGCCAGCAGCTTAGCTAGCGGGAGACCTTACAATGAGCAGTTCTTC
d_call: .; j_call: TRBJ1-2; v_call: TRBV10-3; clone_size: many; cdr3_length: 13; cdr3_aa: CAISGTESYGYTF; cdr3_nt: TGTGCCATCAGTGGGACAGAATCCTATGGCTACACCTTC
d_call: TRBD1; j_call: TRBJ1-2; v_call: TRBV7-9; clone_size: many; cdr3_length: 16; cdr3_aa: CASSPKTGQGIYGYTF; cdr3_nt: TGTGCCAGCAGCCCGAAAACGGGACAGGGAATCTATGGCTACACCTTC
d_call: TRBD1; j_call: TRBJ1-1; v_call: TRBV11-2; clone_size: many; cdr3_length: 16; cdr3_aa: CASSLPRTGKNTEAFF; cdr3_nt: TGTGCCAGCAGCTTACCACGGACAGGGAAGAACACTGAAGCTTTCTTT
d_call: TRBD1; j_call: TRBJ1-1; v_call: TRBV5-5; clone_size: medium-sized; cdr3_length: 15; cdr3_aa: CASSPRTGANTEAFF; cdr3_nt: TGTGCCAGCAGCCCGAGGACAGGGGCGAACACTGAAGCTTTCTTT
d_call: .; j_call: TRBJ2-1; v_call: TRBV6-6; clone_size: many; cdr3_length: 13; cdr3_aa: CASGPDRYAEQFF; cdr3_nt: TGTGCCAGCGGTCCGGACAGATATGCTGAGCAGTTCTTC
d_call: .; j_call: TRBJ2-7; v_call: TRBV6-1; clone_size: many; cdr3_length: 15; cdr3_aa: CASSEGGLALYEQYF; cdr3_nt: TGTGCCAGCAGTGAAGGTGGGCTAGCGCTCTACGAGCAGTACTTC
d_call: TRBD1; j_call: TRBJ1-3; v_call: TRBV7-8; clone_size: many; cdr3_length: 15; cdr3_aa: CASSSRDRPGNTIYF; cdr3_nt: TGTGCCAGCAGCTCCCGGGACAGACCTGGAAACACCATATATTTT
d_call: .; j_call: TRBJ1-2; v_call: TRBV27; clone_size: few; cdr3_length: 13; cdr3_aa: CASSFERNYGYTF; cdr3_nt: TGTGCCAGCAGTTTTGAACGGAACTATGGCTACACCTTC